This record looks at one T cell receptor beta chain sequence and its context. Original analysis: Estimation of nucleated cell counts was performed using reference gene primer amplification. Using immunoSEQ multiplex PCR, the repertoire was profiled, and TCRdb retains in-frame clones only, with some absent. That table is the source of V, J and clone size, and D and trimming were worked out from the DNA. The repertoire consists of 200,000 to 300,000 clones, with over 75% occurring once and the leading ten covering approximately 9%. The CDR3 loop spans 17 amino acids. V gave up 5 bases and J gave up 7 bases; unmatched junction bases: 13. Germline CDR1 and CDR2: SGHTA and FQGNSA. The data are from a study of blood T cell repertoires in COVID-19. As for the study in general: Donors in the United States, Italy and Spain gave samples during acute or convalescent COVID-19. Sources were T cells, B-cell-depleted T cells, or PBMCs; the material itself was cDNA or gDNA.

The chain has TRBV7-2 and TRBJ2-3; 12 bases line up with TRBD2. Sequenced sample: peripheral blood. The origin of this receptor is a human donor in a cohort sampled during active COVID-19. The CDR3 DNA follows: TGTGCCAGCAGCAGCCCGGGGCTAGCGGGGGGGCTTTATACGCAGTATTTT. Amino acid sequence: CASSSPGLAGGLYTQYF.